The 22 T cell receptor beta chains listed next were all sequenced from one sample in a study of blood T cell repertoires in COVID-19. Sequenced by immunoSEQ multiplex PCR; TCRdb stores in-frame clones only, minus some. Of around 330,000 clones in the sample, over 75% were seen once. The sequenced sample was PBMCs or T cells enriched from blood (not recorded which). Every receptor here comes from a woman aged 35 to 49 who had recovered from COVID-19.

The gene calls are TRBV7-8 and TRBJ1-2, with TRBD1 as a possible D gene (5 bases). V was cut by 5 bases and J by 4 bases, with 17 bases left in between. CDR3 length equals 15 residues. Germline lookup yields CDR1 SGHVS and CDR2 FQNEAQ. The CDR3 DNA reads as TGTGCCAGCAGCGAAGACAGAGCAATCCCCTATGGCTACACCTTC. Translation: CASSEDRAIPYGYTF.

The rearrangement joins TRBV7-2 to TRBJ2-1, with 10 bases fitting TRBD2. The CDR3 contains 15 residues. V lost 1 base, J lost 5 bases, and 2 bases stayed unmatched. The V gene's germline CDR1 is SGHTA and CDR2 FQGNSA. CDR3 nucleotides: TGTGCCAGCAGCTTAGATAGCGGGGGGCACAATGAGCAGTTCTTC. Its translation: CASSLDSGGHNEQFF.

J is TRBJ2-5 and V is TRBV2, with no clear D. Germline CDR1 reads SNHLY; CDR2 reads FYNNEI. V lost 8 bases to trimming and J lost 2 bases, with 15 bases between them. This CDR3 region has 14 residues. In nucleotides, the CDR3 is TGTGCCAGCCGCTTCGATGCGATTCAAGAGACCCAGTACTTC. It codes for CASRFDAIQETQYF.

The V gene is TRBV2, the J gene TRBJ2-1; 8 nucleotides match TRBD1. The ends lost 4 bases at V and 0 bases at J; junction bases unmatched: 5. The CDR3 extends over 16 amino acids. CDR1 and CDR2 from the germline V gene are SNHLY and FYNNEI. CDR3 amino acids: CASSGDRKSSYNEQFF. For the CDR3, the DNA is TGTGCCAGCAGTGGGGACAGGAAGAGCTCCTACAATGAGCAGTTCTTC.

This chain uses TRBV5-1 with TRBJ2-1; 7 bases line up with TRBD2. Germline V lookup: CDR1 SGHRS, CDR2 YFSETQ. The CDR3 sequence is 13 residues long. Trimming cost V 0 bases and J 10 bases; bases outside gene matches: 4. Here the CDR3 reads CASSLVPAGEQFF. The CDR3, as DNA: TGCGCCAGCAGCTTGGTTCCAGCGGGAGAGCAGTTCTTC.

The CDR3 here is CASSPRRDTAAYSNQPQHF. The CDR3 nucleotides read TGTGCCAGCAGTCCCCGCCGGGACACTGCGGCGTATAGCAATCAGCCCCAGCATTTT. The rearrangement joins TRBV28 to TRBJ1-5, with a weak D call TRBD1 (6 bases). The length of the CDR3 is 19 residues. Trimming stripped 5 bases from V and 0 bases from J, with 23 bases between. Per the germline V gene, CDR1 is MDHEN and CDR2 is SYDVKM.

The chain has TRBV30 and TRBJ1-4; D unclear. CDR1 is GTSNPN and CDR2 is SVGIG in the germline V gene (reference sequence). Trimming took off 3 bases at V and 2 bases at J, with 7 bases between the two ends. The length of the CDR3 is 13 residues. The CDR3 nucleotides read TGTGCCTGGAGCGAGGGCACTAATGAAAAACTGTTTTTT. The encoded protein is CAWSEGTNEKLFF.

This chain links TRBV15 with TRBJ2-1, with D uncertain. CDR1 LNHNV and CDR2 YYDKDF come from the germline V gene (reference sequence). The V end was cut by 0 bases, the J end by 0 bases, with 9 bases between. This CDR3 is built from 16 residues. The CDR3 sequence: CATSRDLVSSYNEQFF. CDR3 DNA: TGTGCCACCAGCAGAGATCTAGTTAGCTCCTACAATGAGCAGTTCTTC.

The gene calls are TRBV4-1 and TRBJ2-1; tentatively, D is TRBD2 (5 bases). The V gene's germline CDR1 is MGHRA and CDR2 YSYEKL. The V gene lost 8 bases and the J gene lost 8 bases, with 13 bases spanning the gap. CDR3 length: 12 amino acids. The DNA for the CDR3 is TGCGCCAGCTCCGCCGGAGGAGATGAGCAGTTCTTC. Amino acid sequence: CASSAGGDEQFF.

This chain joins TRBV9 and TRBJ2-7, with TRBD2 matching 9 bases. In germline, CDR1 is SGDLS, CDR2 YYNGEE. The CDR3 sequence is 16 residues long. Losses at the gene ends were 4 bases for V and 2 bases for J; bases not matched to a gene: 10. In nucleotides, the CDR3 is TGTGCCAGCAGCAGAGCCGGGACTAGCTTTACCTACGAGCAGTACTTC. Translating it yields CASSRAGTSFTYEQYF.

J is TRBJ2-3 and V is TRBV9, with TRBD2 identical over 8 bases. V was pared by 6 bases and J by 2 bases, with 5 bases of the junction left unmatched. CDR1 is SGDLS and CDR2 is YYNGEE in the germline V gene. CDR3 length: 14 amino acids. CDR3 in amino acids: CASTAGGTTDTQYF. The CDR3 DNA follows: TGTGCCAGCACGGCGGGGGGAACCACAGATACGCAGTATTTT.

The chain employs TRBV14 and TRBJ2-5; D gene ambiguous. CDR3 length: 16 residues. V was pared by 4 bases and J by 4 bases, with 19 bases between. The germline V gene has CDR1 SGHDN and CDR2 FVKESK. CDR3 nucleotide sequence: TGTGCCAGCAGCCTAAGCGCGAGCAAAACCGGAGAGACCCAGTACTTC. Its protein is CASSLSASKTGETQYF.

The gene calls are TRBV24-1 and TRBJ2-7, with TRBD2 matching over 10 bases. The J segment lost 5 bases and the V segment lost 4 bases, leaving 4 bases of the junction unmatched. Per the germline V gene, CDR1 is KGHDR and CDR2 is SFDVKD. This CDR3 has 14 residues. CDR3 in amino acids: CATSDPSGSHEQYF. DNA for the CDR3: TGTGCCACCAGTGACCCTAGCGGGAGCCACGAGCAGTACTTC.

The V call is TRBV29-1, the J call TRBJ2-2; D unresolved. CDR1 and CDR2 (germline): SQVTM, ANQGSEA. This CDR3 comprises 11 residues. Trimming removed 5 bases at V and 3 bases at J, with 4 bases between. CDR3 in DNA: TGCAGCGTTCGGGACACCGGGGAGCTGTTTTTT. Translation: CSVRDTGELFF.

The rearrangement links TRBV19 to TRBJ2-1, with D hard to call. The V end lost 5 bases, the J end lost 7 bases, and 9 bases lay between the germline ends. This CDR3 region has 12 residues. Germline loops: CDR1 LNHDA, CDR2 SQIVND (reference sequence). CDR3 DNA sequence: TGTGCCAGTAGTGTAGGAGCGAATGAGCAGTTCTTC. The encoded protein is CASSVGANEQFF.

The V and J genes are TRBV18 and TRBJ2-7; TRBD2 matches at 12 bases. V shed 2 bases, J shed 0 bases, and the junction held 2 bases outside the gene matches. The CDR3 runs to 16 residues. The germline CDR1 and CDR2 sequences are KGHSH and LQKENI. The CDR3 spells CASSPSLAGGSYEQYF. The CDR3 region has the DNA TGTGCCAGCTCACCATCACTAGCGGGGGGCTCCTACGAGCAGTACTTC.

The chain recombines TRBV14 with TRBJ1-2; 10 nucleotides align to TRBD1. CDR1 and CDR2 from the germline V gene are SGHDN and FVKESK. This CDR3 has 17 amino acids. Trimming took 2 bases from V and 4 from J; bases not matched to a gene: 10. CDR3 coding DNA: TGTGCCAGCAGCCAACGACTCCAGACAGGGGGCGGCTATGGCTACACCTTC. Amino acid sequence: CASSQRLQTGGGYGYTF.

This chain connects TRBV5-4 to TRBJ2-3; 11 nucleotides line up with TRBD2. The J segment lost 7 bases and the V segment lost 5 bases, leaving 9 bases of the junction unmatched. The CDR3 extends over 15 amino acids. Germline values: CDR1 SGHNT, CDR2 YYREEE (reference sequence). CDR3 nucleotides: TGTGCCAGCAGTTACCAACTAGCGGGAGAAAATACGCAGTATTTT. It translates to CASSYQLAGENTQYF. Drawing the rest from reference TRBV5-4 and TRBJ2-3, the complete variable domain is ETGVTQSPTHLIKTRGQQVTLRCSSQSGHNTVSWYQQALGQGPQFIFQYYREEENGRGNFPPRFSGLQFPNYSSELNVNALELDDSALYLCASSYQLAGENTQYFGPGTRLTVL.

This rearrangement joins TRBV7-3 to TRBJ2-3; 7 nucleotides line up with TRBD2. This CDR3 is built from 15 residues. CDR1 is SGHTA, CDR2 FQGTGA, per germline. The J segment lost 7 bases and the V segment lost 4 bases, leaving 11 bases of the junction unmatched. This CDR3 is CASSYGAGPGYTQYF. Here the CDR3 DNA reads TGTGCCAGCAGCTATGGAGCGGGGCCTGGATATACGCAGTATTTT.

The CDR3 sequence: CASSVGRPLGATQYF. The CDR3 DNA follows: TGTGCCAGCAGCGTAGGGCGCCCGCTCGGAGCGACCCAGTACTTC. The gene calls are TRBV9 and TRBJ2-5; unclear D gene. V dropped 0 bases and J dropped 7 bases, with 16 bases sitting between them. The CDR3 loop spans 15 amino acids. CDR1 is SGDLS and CDR2 is YYNGEE in the germline V gene. The variable domain in full, with the rest retrieved from reference TRBV9 and TRBJ2-5, is DSGVTQTPKHLITATGQRVTLRCSPRSGDLSVYWYQQSLDQGLQFLIQYYNGEERAKGNILERFSAQQFPDLHSELNLSSLELGDSALYFCASSVGRPLGATQYFGPGTRLLVL.

The rearrangement joins TRBV9 to TRBJ1-3; no firm D call. Germline V gene lookup returns CDR1 SGDLS and CDR2 YYNGEE. This CDR3 region has 18 residues. V was trimmed by 2 bases and J by 0 bases, leaving 18 bases between them. The CDR3 DNA sequence: TGTGCCAGCAGCGTCCTACCATTGAAGGAGAGCTCTGGAAACACCATATATTTT. Translated, it gives CASSVLPLKESSGNTIYF.

The chain combines TRBV30 with TRBJ1-2, with 9 nucleotides matching TRBD1. The CDR3 loop spans 14 amino acids. Per the germline V gene, CDR1 is GTSNPN and CDR2 is SVGIG (reference sequence). V dropped 0 bases and J dropped 7; count of bases not matched to a gene: 6. DNA of the CDR3: TGTGCCTGGAGTGTAATGACAGGGGGTTTTGGCTACACCTTC. As protein: CAWSVMTGGFGYTF.